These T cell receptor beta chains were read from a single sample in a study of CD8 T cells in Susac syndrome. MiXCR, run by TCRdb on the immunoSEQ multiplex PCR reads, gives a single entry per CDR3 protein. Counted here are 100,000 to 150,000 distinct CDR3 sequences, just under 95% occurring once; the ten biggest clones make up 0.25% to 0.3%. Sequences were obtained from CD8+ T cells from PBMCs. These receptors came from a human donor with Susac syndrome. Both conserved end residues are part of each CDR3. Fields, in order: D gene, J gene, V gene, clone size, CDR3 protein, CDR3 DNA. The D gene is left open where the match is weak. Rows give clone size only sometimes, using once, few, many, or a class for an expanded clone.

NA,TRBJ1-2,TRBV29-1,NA,CSVDAGGPVYGYTF,TGCAGCGTTGATGCGGGGGGCCCCGTATATGGCTACACCTTC
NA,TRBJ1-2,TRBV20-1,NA,CSADPGRGLGYTF,TGCAGTGCTGATCCAGGGCGGGGGCTTGGCTACACCTTC
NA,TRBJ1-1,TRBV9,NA,CASSFSRDMPNTEAFF,TGTGCCAGCAGCTTTAGCCGGGACATGCCGAACACTGAAGCTTTCTTT
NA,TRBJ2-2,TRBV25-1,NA,CASSPHGGTGELFF,TGTGCCAGCAGCCCCCATGGGGGGACCGGGGAGCTGTTTTTT
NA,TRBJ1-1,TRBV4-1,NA,CASSQAYMGGLNTEAFF,TGCGCCAGCAGCCAAGCCTACATGGGGGGTTTAAACACTGAAGCTTTCTTT
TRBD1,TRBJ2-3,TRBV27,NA,CASSTGVGADTQYF,TGTGCCAGCAGTACAGGGGTGGGTGCAGATACGCAGTATTTT
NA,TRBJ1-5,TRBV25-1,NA,CASSELGDNQPQHF,TGTGCCAGCAGTGAACTGGGGGACAATCAGCCCCAGCATTTT
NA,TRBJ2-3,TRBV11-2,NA,CASSLVPGTQYF,TGTGCCAGCAGCTTAGTCCCGGGTACGCAGTATTTT
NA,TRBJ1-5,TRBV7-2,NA,CASSARGTQGNQPQHF,TGTGCCAGCAGCGCCCGAGGAACCCAGGGCAATCAGCCCCAGCATTTT
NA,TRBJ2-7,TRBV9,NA,CASSAHGTGYYEQYF,TGTGCCAGCAGCGCACACGGGACGGGATACTACGAGCAGTACTTC
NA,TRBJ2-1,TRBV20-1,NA,CSATSGGPGNEQFF,TGCAGTGCTACCTCTGGGGGTCCAGGGAATGAGCAGTTCTTC
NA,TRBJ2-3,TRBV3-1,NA,CASSQGAGVITDTQYF,TGTGCCAGCAGCCAAGGGGCCGGGGTAATCACAGATACGCAGTATTTT
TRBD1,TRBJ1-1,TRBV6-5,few,CASSTGGTEAFF,TGTGCCAGCAGTACAGGGGGCACTGAAGCTTTCTTT
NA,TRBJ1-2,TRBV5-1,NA,CASSLDRTRNYTF,TGCGCCAGCAGCTTGGACCGGACACGAAACTACACCTTC
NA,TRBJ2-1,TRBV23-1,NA,CASTKGITGGNEQFF,TGCGCCAGCACCAAGGGGATAACAGGTGGCAATGAGCAGTTCTTC
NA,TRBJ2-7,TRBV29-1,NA,CSVESSSSLNEQYF,TGCAGCGTTGAATCCAGCAGTAGTCTCAACGAGCAGTACTTC
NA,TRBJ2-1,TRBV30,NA,CAWTMEGNDEQFF,TGTGCCTGGACAATGGAGGGGAACGATGAGCAGTTCTTC
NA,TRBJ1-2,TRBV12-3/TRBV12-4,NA,CASSLLGDGYTF,TGTGCCAGCAGTTTACTTGGGGATGGCTACACCTTC
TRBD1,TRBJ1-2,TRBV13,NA,CASSLGRQGAFEGYTF,TGTGCCAGCAGCTTAGGAAGGCAGGGGGCTTTTGAAGGCTACACCTTC
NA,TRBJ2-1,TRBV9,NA,CASSPRVLHEQFF,TGTGCCAGCAGCCCCCGGGTTCTACATGAGCAGTTCTTC
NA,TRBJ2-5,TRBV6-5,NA,CASSHVDETQYF,TGTGCCAGCAGCCATGTAGATGAGACCCAGTACTTC
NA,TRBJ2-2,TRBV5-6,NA,CASSPSPGELFF,TGTGCCAGCAGCCCGAGTCCCGGGGAGCTGTTTTTT
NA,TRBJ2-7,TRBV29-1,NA,CSVDRGTEQYF,TGCAGCGTTGACAGGGGTACCGAGCAGTACTTC
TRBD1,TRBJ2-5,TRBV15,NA,CATSPTGTGALEGTQYF,TGTGCCACCAGCCCCACCGGGACAGGGGCCTTAGAGGGGACCCAGTACTTC
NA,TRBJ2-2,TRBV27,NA,CASSLGRPGELFF,TGTGCCAGCAGTTTAGGGCGGCCCGGGGAGCTGTTTTTT
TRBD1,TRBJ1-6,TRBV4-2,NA,CASSQDLGQGNSPLHF,TGTGCCAGCAGCCAAGACCTTGGACAGGGTAATTCACCCCTCCACTTT
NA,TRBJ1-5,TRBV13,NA,CASSGGNQPQHF,TGTGCCAGCAGCGGGGGTAATCAGCCCCAGCATTTT
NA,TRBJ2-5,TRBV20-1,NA,CSATGTQMGGTQYF,TGCAGTGCAACCGGGACCCAAATGGGAGGGACCCAGTACTTC
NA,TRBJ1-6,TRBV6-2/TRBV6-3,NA,CASSYGVFYNSPLHF,TGTGCCAGCAGTTACGGCGTCTTCTATAATTCACCCCTCCACTTT
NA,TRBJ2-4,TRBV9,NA,CASSDSSTGQADANIQYF,TGTGCCAGCAGCGACTCATCCACCGGGCAGGCAGACGCCAACATTCAGTACTTC
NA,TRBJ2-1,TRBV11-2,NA,CASSASIANEQFF,TGTGCCAGCAGCGCATCGATTGCCAATGAGCAGTTCTTC
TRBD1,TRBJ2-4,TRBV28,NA,CASSPLTGGAAKNIQYF,TGTGCCAGCAGTCCCCTTACAGGGGGCGCGGCCAAAAACATTCAGTACTTC